This T cell receptor (beta chain) is drawn from a study of T cells in Graves' hyperthyroidism and ophthalmopathy. From RNA transcripts, TCR beta CDR3 regions were amplified. During a first-round RT-PCR of the TCR CDR3, the HTBI primer set was used. TCRdb fed the multiplex PCR reads into MiXCR, producing one record per CDR3 protein. The sample holds hundreds of thousands of distinct CDR3 sequences, about 15% seen once. CDR1 and CDR2 (germline): MNHEY, SMNVEV (reference sequence). The CDR3 has 15 residues. With 5 bases clipped from V and 3 bases from J, the junction kept 9 bases outside the gene matches. This clonotype was seen more than once but under ten times. Its specificity is unknown. Orbital computed tomography and thyroid ultrasound, together with serum TRAb and thyroxine and clinical symptoms, were used for diagnoses. The PBMCs had their origin in approximately 10 ml of fresh peripheral blood.

Study-level findings and limits: Most thyroid clonotypes with frequency above 0.001 were detected in blood. In validation, the model predicted ophthalmopathy. These predictions came a median roughly 7.1 months before onset.

Sequenced input: blood. This TCR derives from a middle-aged woman with Graves' ophthalmopathy. The chain is built from TRBV27 and TRBJ2-7, with 8 bases identical to TRBD1. In nucleotides, the CDR3 is TGTGCCAGCAGTCTCACCGGGACAGGAGACTACGAGCAGTACTTC. This encodes CASSLTGTGDYEQYF.